In this sample, the clone carrying this TCR beta chain turned up a few times. Its specificity is unknown. This specimen belongs to a study of beta chain features in type 1 diabetes. General study points: Cells carrying high TCR expression could end up over-represented when cDNA is sequenced. Shortening that was moderate but significant affected the TCRB CDR3s of Type 1 diabetes patients in all four CD4+ subsets.

Since all of the isolated RNA was reverse transcribed, expressed TCRB transcripts were what got sequenced. TCRdb's table, derived via immunoSEQ multiplex PCR, lists solely in-frame clones and lacks some. The sample consists of 640,000 or so clones, more than 13% of them appearing once. This CDR3 has 14 residues. In germline, CDR1 is SNHLY, CDR2 FYNNEI. The V gene end was trimmed by 2 bases and the J gene end by 8 bases; junction bases not matched to a gene: 6. The clonotype comes from a man between 18 and 35 years old with type 1 diabetes. V and J are TRBV2 and TRBJ2-1, with 7 bases aligning to TRBD1. The sequencing sample was made of naive CD4+ T cells from blood. CDR3 in DNA: TGTGCCAGCAGTGAATGGGGGCAGGGGGATGAGCAGTTCTTC. It yields the protein CASSEWGQGDEQFF.